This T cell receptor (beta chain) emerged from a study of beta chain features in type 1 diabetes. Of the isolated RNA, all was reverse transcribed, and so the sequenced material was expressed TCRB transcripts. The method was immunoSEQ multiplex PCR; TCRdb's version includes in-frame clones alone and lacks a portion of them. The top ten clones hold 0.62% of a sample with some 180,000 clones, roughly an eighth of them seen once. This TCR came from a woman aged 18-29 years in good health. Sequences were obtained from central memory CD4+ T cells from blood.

The CDR3, as DNA: TGTGCCAGTAGTATCGGCAGGGTTGCTGAAGCTTTCTTT. Encoded protein: CASSIGRVAEAFF. V gene TRBV19 combines with J gene TRBJ1-1; weak D call: TRBD1 (5 bases). CDR3 length: 13 residues. The V end lost 3 bases, the J end lost 6 bases, and 11 bases lay between the germline ends. Germline CDR1 is LNHDA and CDR2 is SQIVND (reference sequence).